These 7 T cell receptor beta chains share one sample of origin, sequenced in a study of cytomegalovirus exposure and HLA in healthy donors. A multiplex PCR was run with 60 Vbeta primers and 13 Jbeta primers. TCRdb keeps only in-frame clones here, not all; method: immunoSEQ multiplex PCR. The sample holds fewer than 200,000 clones; about three quarters are singletons and the top ten take about 0.69%. Sample: PBMCs. The source is a female donor in good health and CMV-seronegative.

The V gene is TRBV5-6, the J gene TRBJ1-2, with a weak D call TRBD1 (5 bases). The V and J ends lost 1 base and 4 bases respectively, with 8 bases between them. Germline CDR1 reads SGHDT; CDR2 reads YYEEEE. The CDR3 is made up of 13 amino acids. The CDR3 protein is CASSLRGGYGYTF. As DNA, the CDR3 is TGTGCCAGCAGCTTGAGGGGAGGCTATGGCTACACCTTC.

The chain links TRBV27 to TRBJ1-1; D is unresolved. CDR3 length equals 13 residues. Germline lookup yields CDR1 MNHEY and CDR2 SMNVEV (reference sequence). V lost 7 bases and J 6 bases, leaving 15 bases between the germline ends. The CDR3 loop is CASKEAFSPEAFF. The CDR3 DNA sequence: TGTGCCAGCAAGGAGGCCTTTTCCCCTGAAGCTTTCTTT.

V gene TRBV6-1 combines with J gene TRBJ2-5; D gene ambiguous. The J call may be wrong; the DNA end is better matched by TRBJ2-7. This CDR3 comprises 13 residues. CDR1 is MNHNS, CDR2 SASEGT, per germline. In DNA form, the CDR3 reads TGTGCCAGCAGCCCCAGGCAAACCTACGAGCAGTACTTC. Its translation is CASSPRQTYEQYF.

The chain couples TRBV4-2 to TRBJ1-1; no reliable D call. Trimming shortened V by 2 bases and J by 4 bases, and 17 bases separated the two germline ends. The CDR3 sequence is 16 residues long. Looked up from germline, CDR1 is LGHNA and CDR2 is YNFKEQ. In DNA form, the CDR3 reads TGTGCCAGCAGCCAAAAGAGGGCCATGGGAGTCACTGAAGCTTTCTTT. Protein product: CASSQKRAMGVTEAFF.

V is TRBV7-9 and J is TRBJ1-2; tentatively, D is TRBD1 (6 bases). CDR3 size: 14 residues. V lost 7 bases to trimming and J lost 3 bases, with 15 bases between them. CDR1 SEHNR and CDR2 FQNEAQ come from the germline V gene (reference sequence). The CDR3 DNA is TGTGCCAGCAATAGGGGGATGGAGGACTATGGCTACACCTTC. The encoded protein is CASNRGMEDYGYTF.

This clone was seen more than once but under ten times. The rearrangement uses TRBV4-1 and TRBJ2-3; 13 bases are a match to TRBD2. Trimming at V came to 4 bases and at J to 3 bases, leaving 4 bases not matched to a gene. The CDR3 is 16 residues long. CDR1 MGHRA and CDR2 YSYEKL come from the germline V gene. The CDR3 loop reads CASSLMGLAGTDTQYF. CDR3 DNA sequence: TGCGCCAGCAGCCTCATGGGACTAGCGGGGACAGATACGCAGTATTTT.

CDR3 nucleotides: TGTGCCAGTAGTGGCTTAGGGAGCCCCGCCGGGGAGCAGTACTTC. This gives the protein CASSGLGSPAGEQYF. This sequence joins TRBV19 and TRBJ2-7; D might be TRBD2 (5 bases). The length of the CDR3 is 15 residues. Germline values: CDR1 LNHDA, CDR2 SQIVND (reference sequence). The V end lost 5 bases, the J end lost 7 bases, and 21 bases lay between the germline ends.